This passage covers 10 T cell receptor beta chains from one sample sequenced in a study of radiation and T cells in renal cell carcinoma. Time point denoted: baseline pretreatment blood. The treatment was: 15 Gy SBRT to primary tumor, nephrectomy 4 weeks later. This table comes from immunoSEQ multiplex PCR, and its TCRdb copy is limited to in-frame clones, with some not included. The table records 100,000 to 150,000 clones, approximately 82% of them present only once. The source was blood, collected from a patient whose treatment included radiotherapy and nephrectomy. Receptors were obtained from a woman in her sixties or seventies with renal cell carcinoma.

The CDR3 DNA follows: TGTGCCACCAGCAGAGATCCCGGGTACGAGCAGTACTTC. It codes for CATSRDPGYEQYF. This chain uses TRBV15 with TRBJ2-7, with unresolved D. There are 13 residues in the CDR3. Germline V gene data show CDR1 as LNHNV and CDR2 as YYDKDF (reference sequence). Trimming took off 0 bases at V and 4 bases at J, with 7 bases between the two ends.

V gene TRBV4-1 combines with J gene TRBJ2-3, with 8 positions matching TRBD2. Germline V lookup: CDR1 MGHRA, CDR2 YSYEKL. The trim removed 1 base at V and 0 bases at J, leaving 6 bases unmatched. The CDR3 consists of 17 residues. The CDR3 region has the DNA TGCGCCAGCAGCCAAGCGGGGGGGCCGATTAGCACAGATACGCAGTATTTT. Residues: CASSQAGGPISTDTQYF.

V is TRBV29-1 and J is TRBJ2-5; D is unclear. The CDR3 totals 13 residues. Germline CDR1 SQVTM, CDR2 ANQGSEA. The CDR3 DNA reads TGCAGACGATCGTCGGACCATATCAAGACCCAGTACTTC. This encodes CRRSSDHIKTQYF.

This clone was observed many times. The chain has TRBV6-1 and TRBJ2-7, with D tentatively TRBD1 (5 bases). Trimming left V 5 bases short and J 5 bases short, with 13 bases between. Germline values: CDR1 MNHNS, CDR2 SASEGT. This CDR3 is built from 13 residues. CDR3 loop: CASSSLGRNEQYF. In nucleotides, the CDR3 is TGTGCCAGCAGTTCCCTGGGGCGGAACGAGCAGTACTTC.

V usage is TRBV4-1 and J usage is TRBJ1-1, with D unclear. The CDR3 sequence is 15 residues long. V lost 2 bases to trimming and J lost 0 bases, with 10 bases between them. The V gene's germline CDR1 is MGHRA and CDR2 YSYEKL. The CDR3 DNA is TGCGCCAGCAGCCAATCGACACAATTGAACACTGAAGCTTTCTTT. Its translation: CASSQSTQLNTEAFF.

This chain links TRBV7-9 with TRBJ2-5; D unclear. TRBJ2-7 matches the DNA end more closely, so the J call is doubtful. The CDR3 length is 16 residues. CDR1 is SEHNR, CDR2 FQNEAQ, per germline (reference sequence). The CDR3 sequence is CASSPHTTEPIYEQYF. The CDR3 nucleotides are TGTGCCAGCAGCCCACACACCACAGAACCCATCTACGAGCAGTACTTC.

The chain is built from TRBV5-1 and TRBJ2-1; possibly TRBD1 for D (5 bases). Germline V CDR1 and CDR2: SGHRS, YFSETQ. V was clipped by 4 bases and J by 8 bases, with 19 bases between them. This CDR3 spans 15 amino acids. DNA of the CDR3: TGCGCCAGCAGCAAAGAAAACAGGCCTCGGGATGAGCAGTTCTTC. It yields the protein CASSKENRPRDEQFF. The complete variable domain, with remaining parts taken from reference TRBV5-1 and TRBJ2-1, reads KAGVTQTPRYLIKTRGQQVTLSCSPISGHRSVSWYQQTPGQGLQFLFEYFSETQRNKGNFPGRFSGRQFSNSRSEMNVSTLELGDSALYLCASSKENRPRDEQFFGPGTRLTVL.

V is TRBV19 and J is TRBJ1-3, with D perhaps matching TRBD1 (5 bases). Trimming took off 1 base at V and 4 bases at J, with 8 bases between the two ends. CDR3 length: 14 residues. Looked up from germline, CDR1 is LNHDA and CDR2 is SQIVND (reference sequence). The CDR3 region has the DNA TGTGCCAGTAGTATAGGGCAGGGCGGAAACACCATATATTTT. It codes for CASSIGQGGNTIYF.

The J gene is TRBJ2-2, the V gene TRBV29-1; 11 bases map to TRBD2. The CDR3 is 15 residues long. The germline V gene has CDR1 SQVTM and CDR2 ANQGSEA. V lost 7 bases to trimming and J lost 4 bases; unmatched junction nucleotides: 8. CDR3 amino acids: CSATLAGVGTGELFF. As DNA, the CDR3 is TGCAGCGCAACACTAGCGGGAGTTGGCACCGGGGAGCTGTTTTTT.

The chain uses TRBV6-1 and TRBJ1-5, with D possibly TRBD1 on 6 matching bases. The CDR3 contains 15 residues. The germline gives CDR1 MNHNS, CDR2 SASEGT. Trimming pared 6 bases from V and 1 base from J, leaving 13 bases between. The CDR3 region has the DNA TGTGCCAGCAGGTTCAGGGGAGAGAGCAATCAGCCCCAGCATTTT. This gives the protein CASRFRGESNQPQHF.